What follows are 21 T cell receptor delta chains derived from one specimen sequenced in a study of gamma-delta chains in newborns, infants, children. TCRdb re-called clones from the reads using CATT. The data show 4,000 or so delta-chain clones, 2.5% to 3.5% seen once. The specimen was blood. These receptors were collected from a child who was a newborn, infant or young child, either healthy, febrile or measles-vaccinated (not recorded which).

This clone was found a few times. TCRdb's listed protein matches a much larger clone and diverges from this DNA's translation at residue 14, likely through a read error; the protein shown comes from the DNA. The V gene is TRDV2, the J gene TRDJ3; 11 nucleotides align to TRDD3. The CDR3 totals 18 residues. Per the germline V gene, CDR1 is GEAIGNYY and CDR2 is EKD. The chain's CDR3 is CACDILGDSSWDTLQMFF. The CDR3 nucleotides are TGTGCCTGTGACATACTGGGGGATAGCTCCTGGGACACCCTACAGATGTTTTTC.

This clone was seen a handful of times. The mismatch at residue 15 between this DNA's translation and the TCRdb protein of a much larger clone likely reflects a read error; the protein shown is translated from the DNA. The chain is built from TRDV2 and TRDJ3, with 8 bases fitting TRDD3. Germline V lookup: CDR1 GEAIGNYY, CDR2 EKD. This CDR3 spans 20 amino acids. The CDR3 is CACDTGGWGTRSWDARQMFF. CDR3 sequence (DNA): TGTGCCTGTGACACCGGAGGCTGGGGGACCCGCTCCTGGGACGCCCGACAGATGTTTTTC.

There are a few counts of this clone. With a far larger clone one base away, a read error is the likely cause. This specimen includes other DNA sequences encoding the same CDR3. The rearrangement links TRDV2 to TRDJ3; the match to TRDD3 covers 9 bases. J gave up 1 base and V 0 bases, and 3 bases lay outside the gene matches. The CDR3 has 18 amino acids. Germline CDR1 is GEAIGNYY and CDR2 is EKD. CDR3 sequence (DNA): TGTGCCTGTGACACCGTGGGGGATAGTTCCTGGGACACCCGACAGATGTTTTTC. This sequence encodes CACDTVGDSSWDTRQMFF.

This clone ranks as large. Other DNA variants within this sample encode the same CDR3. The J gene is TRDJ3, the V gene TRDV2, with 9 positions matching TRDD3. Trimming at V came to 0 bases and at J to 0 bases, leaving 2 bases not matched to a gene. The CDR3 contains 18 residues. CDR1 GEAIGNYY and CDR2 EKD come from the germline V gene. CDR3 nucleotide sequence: TGTGCCTGTGACACCGTACTGGGGGACTCCTGGGACACCCGACAGATGTTTTTC. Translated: CACDTVLGDSWDTRQMFF.

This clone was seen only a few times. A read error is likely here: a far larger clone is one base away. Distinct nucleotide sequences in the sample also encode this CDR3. The CDR3: CACDTGFGSLTAQLFF. CDR3 DNA: TGTGCCTGTGACACCGGCTTTGGGTCATTGACAGCACAACTCTTCTTT. J is TRDJ2 and V is TRDV2, with D unclear. This CDR3 spans 16 amino acids. V shed 0 bases and J shed 2 bases, with 12 bases lying between them. Germline-derived CDR1 and CDR2 are GEAIGNYY and EKD.

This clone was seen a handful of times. CDR3 nucleotides: TGTGCCTGTGACGAGGCTCTTGGGGGGTCCTGGGACACCCGACAGATGTTTTTC. Its translation: CACDEALGGSWDTRQMFF. The rearrangement links TRDV2 to TRDJ3; perhaps TRDD3 as D (6 bases). Trimming removed 3 bases at V and 1 base at J, with 15 bases between. The CDR3 loop spans 18 amino acids. The germline V gene has CDR1 GEAIGNYY and CDR2 EKD.

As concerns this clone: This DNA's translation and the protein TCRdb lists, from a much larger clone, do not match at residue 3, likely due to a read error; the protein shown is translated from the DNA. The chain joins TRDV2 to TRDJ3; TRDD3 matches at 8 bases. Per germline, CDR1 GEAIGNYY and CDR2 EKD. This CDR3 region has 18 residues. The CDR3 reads CARDTVWGSSWDTRQMFF. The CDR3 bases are TGTGCCCGTGACACCGTCTGGGGGAGCTCCTGGGACACCCGACAGATGTTTTTC.

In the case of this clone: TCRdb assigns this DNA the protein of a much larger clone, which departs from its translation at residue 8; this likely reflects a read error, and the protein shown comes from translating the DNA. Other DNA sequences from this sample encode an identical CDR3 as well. CDR3 DNA sequence: TGTGCCTGTGACACCTTGGGGGGTACTTTGACAGCACAACTCTTCTTT. This translates into CACDTLGGTLTAQLFF. The chain links TRDV2 to TRDJ2, with a weak D call TRDD3 (6 bases). Trimming took off 0 bases at V and 0 bases at J, with 10 bases between the two ends. CDR1 and CDR2 (germline): GEAIGNYY, EKD. This CDR3 comprises 16 residues.

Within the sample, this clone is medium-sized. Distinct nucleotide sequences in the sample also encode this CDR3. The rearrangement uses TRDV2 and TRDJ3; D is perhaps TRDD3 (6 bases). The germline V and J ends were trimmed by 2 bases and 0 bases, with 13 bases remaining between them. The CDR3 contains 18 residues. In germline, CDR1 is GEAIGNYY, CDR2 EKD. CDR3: CACDSTGRSSWDTRQMFF. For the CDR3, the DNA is TGTGCCTGTGACAGTACTGGGCGTAGCTCCTGGGACACCCGACAGATGTTTTTC.

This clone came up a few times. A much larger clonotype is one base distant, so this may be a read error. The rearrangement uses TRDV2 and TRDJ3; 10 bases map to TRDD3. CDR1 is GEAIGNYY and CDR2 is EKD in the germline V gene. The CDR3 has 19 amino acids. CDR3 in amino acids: CACDTWGILGSWDTRQIFF. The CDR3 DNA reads TGTGCCTGTGACACCTGGGGGATACTGGGCTCCTGGGACACCCGACAGATTTTTTTC.

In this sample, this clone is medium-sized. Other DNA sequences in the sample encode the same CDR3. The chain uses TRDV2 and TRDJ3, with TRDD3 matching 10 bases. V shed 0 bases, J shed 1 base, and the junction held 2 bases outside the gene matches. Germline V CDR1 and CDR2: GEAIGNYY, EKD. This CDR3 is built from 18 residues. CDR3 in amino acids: CACDTLLGDSWDTRQMFF. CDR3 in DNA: TGTGCCTGTGACACCTTACTGGGGGATTCCTGGGACACCCGACAGATGTTTTTC.

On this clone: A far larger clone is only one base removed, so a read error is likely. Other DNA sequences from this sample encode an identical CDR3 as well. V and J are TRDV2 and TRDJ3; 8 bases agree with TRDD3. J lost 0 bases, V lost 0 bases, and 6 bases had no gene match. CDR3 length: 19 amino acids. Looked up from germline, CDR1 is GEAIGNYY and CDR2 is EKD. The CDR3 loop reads CACDTVLGVSSWDTRQMFF. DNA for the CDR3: TGTGCCTGTGACACCGTACTGGGGGTAAGCTCCTGGGACACCCGACAGATGTTTTTC.

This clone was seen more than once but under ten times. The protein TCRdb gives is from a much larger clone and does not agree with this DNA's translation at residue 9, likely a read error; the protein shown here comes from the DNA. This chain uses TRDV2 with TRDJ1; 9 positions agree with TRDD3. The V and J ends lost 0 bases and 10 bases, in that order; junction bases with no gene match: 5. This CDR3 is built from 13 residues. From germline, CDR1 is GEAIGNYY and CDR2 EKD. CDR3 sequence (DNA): TGTGCCTGTGACACCGGCTGGGGGATTAGACTCATCTTT. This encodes CACDTGWGIRLIF.

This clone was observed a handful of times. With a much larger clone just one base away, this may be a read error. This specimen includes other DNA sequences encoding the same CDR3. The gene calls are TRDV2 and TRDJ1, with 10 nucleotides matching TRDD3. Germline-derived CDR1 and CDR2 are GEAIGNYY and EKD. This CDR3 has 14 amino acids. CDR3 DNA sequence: TGTGCCTGTGACACTGGGGGATACACTGATAAACTCATCTTT. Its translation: CACDTGGYTDKLIF.

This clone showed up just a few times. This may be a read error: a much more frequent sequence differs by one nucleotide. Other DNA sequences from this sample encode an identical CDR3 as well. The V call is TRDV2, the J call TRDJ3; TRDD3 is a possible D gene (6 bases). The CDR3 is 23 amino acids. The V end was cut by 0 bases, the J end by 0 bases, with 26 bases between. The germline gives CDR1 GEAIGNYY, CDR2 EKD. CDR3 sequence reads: CACDTVGIPGGASSSWDTRQMFF. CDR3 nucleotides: TGTGCCTGTGACACCGTCGGGATCCCCGGGGGAGCTTCTAGCTCCTGGGACACCCGACAGATGTTTTTC.

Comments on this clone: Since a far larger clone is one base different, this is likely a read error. The CDR3 DNA is TGTGCCTGTGACACCGCGCTGGGGGATACGCGAAGCTCCTGGGACACCCGACAGATGTTTTTC. Translation: CACDTALGDTRSSWDTRQMFF. The chain couples TRDV2 to TRDJ3, with 12 bases aligning to TRDD3. V lost 0 bases, J lost 0 bases, and 8 bases stayed unmatched. Germline lookup yields CDR1 GEAIGNYY and CDR2 EKD. The CDR3 contains 21 residues.

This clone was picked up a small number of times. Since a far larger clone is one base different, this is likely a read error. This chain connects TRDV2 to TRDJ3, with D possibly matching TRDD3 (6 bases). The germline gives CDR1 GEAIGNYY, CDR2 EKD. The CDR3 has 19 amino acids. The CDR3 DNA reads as TGTGCCCGTGACACGCTGGGGCGGATAAGCACCTGGGACACCCGACAGATGTTTTTC. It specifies CARDTLGRISTWDTRQMFF.

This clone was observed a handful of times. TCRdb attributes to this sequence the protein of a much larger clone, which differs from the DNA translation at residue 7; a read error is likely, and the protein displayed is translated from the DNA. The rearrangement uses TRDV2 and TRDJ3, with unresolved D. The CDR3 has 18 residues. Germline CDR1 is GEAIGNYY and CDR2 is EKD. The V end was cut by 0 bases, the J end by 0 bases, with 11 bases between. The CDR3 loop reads CACDTGCPFSWDTRQMFF. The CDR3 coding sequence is TGTGCCTGTGACACCGGATGCCCCTTCTCCTGGGACACCCGACAGATGTTTTTC.

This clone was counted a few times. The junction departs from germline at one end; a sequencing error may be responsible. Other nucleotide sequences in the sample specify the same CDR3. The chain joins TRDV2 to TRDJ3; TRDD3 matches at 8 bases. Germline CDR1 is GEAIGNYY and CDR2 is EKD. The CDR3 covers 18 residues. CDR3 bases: TGCGCCTGTGACAGTACTGGGGGCCGCTCATGGGACACCCGACAGATGTTTTTC. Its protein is CACDSTGGRSWDTRQMFF.

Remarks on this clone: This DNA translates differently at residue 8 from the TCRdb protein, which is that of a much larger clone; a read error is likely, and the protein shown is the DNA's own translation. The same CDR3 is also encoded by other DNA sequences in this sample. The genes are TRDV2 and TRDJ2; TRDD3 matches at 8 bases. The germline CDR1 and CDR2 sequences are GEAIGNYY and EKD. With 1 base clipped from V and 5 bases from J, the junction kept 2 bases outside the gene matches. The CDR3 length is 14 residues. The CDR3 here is CACDTGGSTAQLFF. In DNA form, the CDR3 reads TGTGCCTGTGACACTGGGGGATCCACAGCACAACTCTTCTTT.

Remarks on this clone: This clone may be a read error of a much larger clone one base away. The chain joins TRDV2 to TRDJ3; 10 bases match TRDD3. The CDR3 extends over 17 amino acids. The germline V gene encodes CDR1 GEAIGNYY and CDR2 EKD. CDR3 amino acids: CACDTTGGSWDARQMFF. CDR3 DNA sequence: TGTGCCTGTGACACGACTGGGGGATCCTGGGACGCCCGACAGATGTTTTTC.